This is a list of T cell receptor beta chains from one sample in a study of blood T cell repertoires in COVID-19. The protocol was immunoSEQ multiplex PCR, while the TCRdb copy is restricted to in-frame clones and leaves out a portion. The table records 260,000 or so clones, around 85% of them present only once. The sequencing sample was made of PBMCs or T cells enriched from blood (not recorded which). The receptors stem from a woman between 50 and 59 years old who had recovered from COVID-19. Both conserved end residues are part of each CDR3. D genes are given only for firm matches. Size is stated for part of the rows, as once, few or many counts, or as a class when the clone is expanded.

J gene: TRBJ2-1; D gene: TRBD2; CDR3 length: 15; clone size: .; V gene: TRBV7-2; CDR3 DNA: TGTGCCAGCAGTCTAGCGGGAGGTTCCTTAGATGAGCAGTTCTTC; CDR3 protein: CASSLAGGSLDEQFF
J gene: TRBJ1-2; D gene: TRBD1; CDR3 length: 15; clone size: .; V gene: TRBV5-1; CDR3 DNA: TGCGCCAGCAGCCCCTCTCAGGGGGCCGTTTATGGCTACACCTTC; CDR3 protein: CASSPSQGAVYGYTF
J gene: TRBJ2-6; D gene: TRBD1; CDR3 length: 15; clone size: few; V gene: TRBV5-4; CDR3 DNA: TGTGCCAGCAGACGGGACAGCTCTGAAACCAACGTCCTGACTTTC; CDR3 protein: CASRRDSSETNVLTF
J gene: TRBJ1-2; D gene: .; CDR3 length: 14; clone size: .; V gene: TRBV28; CDR3 DNA: TGTGCCAGCAGTTTAACGACCAGGGTTTATGGCTACACCTTC; CDR3 protein: CASSLTTRVYGYTF
J gene: TRBJ1-1; D gene: TRBD1; CDR3 length: 16; clone size: .; V gene: TRBV9; CDR3 DNA: TGTGCCAGCAGCGCAAAGGGACAGGGGGATTTTGCTGAAGCTTTCTTT; CDR3 protein: CASSAKGQGDFAEAFF
J gene: TRBJ1-1; D gene: .; CDR3 length: 11; clone size: .; V gene: TRBV20-1; CDR3 DNA: TGCCTGATTGACAGATACACTGAAGCTTTCTTT; CDR3 protein: CLIDRYTEAFF
J gene: TRBJ1-3; D gene: .; CDR3 length: 18; clone size: .; V gene: TRBV7-5; CDR3 DNA: TGTGTCAGAAGCTTGGGGGCAATTTTGGACAGCCAAGGAAACACCATATATTTT; CDR3 protein: CVRSLGAILDSQGNTIYF
J gene: TRBJ2-7; D gene: TRBD1; CDR3 length: 14; clone size: .; V gene: TRBV18; CDR3 DNA: TGTGCCAGCTCGTCCCGGGACAGGGTCTACGAGCAGTACTTC; CDR3 protein: CASSSRDRVYEQYF
J gene: TRBJ2-5; D gene: TRBD1; CDR3 length: 16; clone size: .; V gene: TRBV5-1; CDR3 DNA: TGCGCCAGCAGCTTCTCTACGGGACAGGGGCGAGAGACCCAGTACTTC; CDR3 protein: CASSFSTGQGRETQYF
J gene: TRBJ1-2; D gene: .; CDR3 length: 13; clone size: .; V gene: TRBV12-3/TRBV12-4; CDR3 DNA: TGTGCCAGCAGTTCCAACAGCTACTATGGCTACACCTTC; CDR3 protein: CASSSNSYYGYTF
J gene: TRBJ1-3; D gene: .; CDR3 length: 16; clone size: .; V gene: TRBV9; CDR3 DNA: TGTGCCAGCAGCGTAGATATGAGAGTCTCTGGAAACACCATATATTTT; CDR3 protein: CASSVDMRVSGNTIYF
J gene: TRBJ1-6; D gene: TRBD1; CDR3 length: 16; clone size: .; V gene: TRBV7-2; CDR3 DNA: TGTGCCAGCAGCTTAGTATGGAGACAGGGGAATTCACCCCTCCACTTT; CDR3 protein: CASSLVWRQGNSPLHF
J gene: TRBJ2-7; D gene: .; CDR3 length: 14; clone size: .; V gene: TRBV5-1; CDR3 DNA: TGCGCCAGCAGCTTGGACTTCTCCTCCTACGAGCAGTACTTC; CDR3 protein: CASSLDFSSYEQYF
J gene: TRBJ2-4; D gene: TRBD1; CDR3 length: 16; clone size: .; V gene: TRBV29-1; CDR3 DNA: TGCAGCGTACTCGGGCAGGGGGTATCGGCCAAAAACATTCAGTACTTC; CDR3 protein: CSVLGQGVSAKNIQYF
J gene: TRBJ2-5; D gene: .; CDR3 length: 14; clone size: .; V gene: TRBV28; CDR3 DNA: TGTGCCAGCAGTTTATTGAGGAGGGGAGAGACCCAGTACTTC; CDR3 protein: CASSLLRRGETQYF
J gene: TRBJ1-3; D gene: .; CDR3 length: 16; clone size: .; V gene: TRBV7-6; CDR3 DNA: TGTGCCAGCAGCTTAGCAATCAGAAACTCTGGAAACACCATATATTTT; CDR3 protein: CASSLAIRNSGNTIYF
J gene: TRBJ2-1; D gene: TRBD2; CDR3 length: 14; clone size: once; V gene: TRBV2; CDR3 DNA: TGTGCCAGCAGGACTAGCGGGAGTTGGGATGAGCAGTTCTTC; CDR3 protein: CASRTSGSWDEQFF
J gene: TRBJ1-2; D gene: TRBD1; CDR3 length: 18; clone size: .; V gene: TRBV4-2; CDR3 DNA: TGTGCCAGCAGCCAAGAGAAGGGGGCGGCGGAAGCTAACTATGGCTACACCTTC; CDR3 protein: CASSQEKGAAEANYGYTF
J gene: TRBJ2-3; D gene: .; CDR3 length: 14; clone size: .; V gene: TRBV19; CDR3 DNA: TGTGCCAGTAGTATACGGTCCAACACAGATACGCAGTATTTT; CDR3 protein: CASSIRSNTDTQYF
J gene: TRBJ1-2; D gene: .; CDR3 length: 15; clone size: .; V gene: TRBV7-2; CDR3 DNA: TGTGCCAGCAGCTTAGGGGGGCAGTTCACCTCTGGCTACACCTTC; CDR3 protein: CASSLGGQFTSGYTF
J gene: TRBJ2-2; D gene: .; CDR3 length: 13; clone size: .; V gene: TRBV10-1; CDR3 DNA: TGCGCCAGCCGAGAGGGGAACACCGGGGAGCTGTTTTTT; CDR3 protein: CASREGNTGELFF
J gene: TRBJ2-1; D gene: .; CDR3 length: 12; clone size: once; V gene: TRBV29-1; CDR3 DNA: TGCAGCGTTGTGGAACAGGGCAATGAGCAGTTCTTC; CDR3 protein: CSVVEQGNEQFF
J gene: TRBJ1-2; D gene: .; CDR3 length: 14; clone size: .; V gene: TRBV4-1; CDR3 DNA: TGCGCCAGCAGCCAGAAACAGGGAGACTATGGCTACACCTTC; CDR3 protein: CASSQKQGDYGYTF
J gene: TRBJ2-1; D gene: .; CDR3 length: 13; clone size: .; V gene: TRBV5-6; CDR3 DNA: TGTGCCAGCAGTATGACTGTCTACAATGAGCAGTTCTTC; CDR3 protein: CASSMTVYNEQFF
J gene: TRBJ1-4; D gene: .; CDR3 length: 15; clone size: .; V gene: TRBV27; CDR3 DNA: TGTGCCAGCACGCCGGGGGGGGCAGCTAATGAAAAACTGTTTTTT; CDR3 protein: CASTPGGAANEKLFF
J gene: TRBJ1-3; D gene: TRBD1; CDR3 length: 17; clone size: .; V gene: TRBV9; CDR3 DNA: TGTGCCAGCAGCGTCGGAACGGACAGGTTCTCTGGAAACACCATATATTTT; CDR3 protein: CASSVGTDRFSGNTIYF
J gene: TRBJ2-5; D gene: TRBD1; CDR3 length: 15; clone size: .; V gene: TRBV7-8; CDR3 DNA: TGTGCCAGCAGCCTACTTGGGACAGTTCAAGAGACCCAGTACTTC; CDR3 protein: CASSLLGTVQETQYF
J gene: TRBJ1-6; D gene: TRBD1; CDR3 length: 13; clone size: .; V gene: TRBV2; CDR3 DNA: TGTGCCAGCAGGGGACAGGGCAATTCACCCCTCCACTTT; CDR3 protein: CASRGQGNSPLHF
J gene: TRBJ2-7; D gene: .; CDR3 length: 15; clone size: .; V gene: TRBV29-1; CDR3 DNA: TGCAGCGTGCAAGTCCTACCGGGATCCTCCTACGAGCAGTACTTC; CDR3 protein: CSVQVLPGSSYEQYF
J gene: TRBJ1-1; D gene: .; CDR3 length: 18; clone size: .; V gene: TRBV21-1; CDR3 DNA: TGTGCCAGCAGCAATGAGGAGGGTTGGGGGGGCCCAACCACTGAAGCTTTCTTT; CDR3 protein: CASSNEEGWGGPTTEAFF
J gene: TRBJ2-5; D gene: .; CDR3 length: 13; clone size: .; V gene: TRBV7-2; CDR3 DNA: TGTGCCAGCAGCTTATCCGGGAGAGAGACCCAGTACTTC; CDR3 protein: CASSLSGRETQYF
J gene: TRBJ2-7; D gene: TRBD1; CDR3 length: 17; clone size: .; V gene: TRBV11-2; CDR3 DNA: TGTGCCAGCAGCTTTTTACTAAGGGGGCTGGTTTCCTACGAGCAGTACTTC; CDR3 protein: CASSFLLRGLVSYEQYF
J gene: TRBJ1-1; D gene: .; CDR3 length: 14; clone size: .; V gene: TRBV28; CDR3 DNA: TGTGCCAGCACCGAGGACAGCCTCAGGACAGAAGCTTTCTTT; CDR3 protein: CASTEDSLRTEAFF
J gene: TRBJ2-5; D gene: TRBD2; CDR3 length: 15; clone size: .; V gene: TRBV7-3; CDR3 DNA: TGTGCCAGCAGCTTATCCGGGGGGGCTCGGGAGACCCAGTACTTC; CDR3 protein: CASSLSGGARETQYF
J gene: TRBJ1-2; D gene: .; CDR3 length: 15; clone size: .; V gene: TRBV4-3; CDR3 DNA: TGCGCCAGCAGCCAAGTTAAGAGTGACAGCTATGGCTACACCTTC; CDR3 protein: CASSQVKSDSYGYTF
J gene: TRBJ2-3; D gene: TRBD2; CDR3 length: 18; clone size: .; V gene: TRBV5-8; CDR3 DNA: TGTGCCAGCAGCTTGTTTAGAGGACTAGCGGATCGCACAGATACGCAGTATTTT; CDR3 protein: CASSLFRGLADRTDTQYF
J gene: TRBJ1-1; D gene: .; CDR3 length: 15; clone size: .; V gene: TRBV27; CDR3 DNA: TGTGCCAGCAGTTCCCTCGGGGCGGGGGACACTGAAGCTTTCTTT; CDR3 protein: CASSSLGAGDTEAFF
J gene: TRBJ2-6; D gene: TRBD1; CDR3 length: 16; clone size: .; V gene: TRBV7-3; CDR3 DNA: TGTGCCAGCAGCTCAAACAGGGGCTCTGGGGCCAACGTCCTGACTTTC; CDR3 protein: CASSSNRGSGANVLTF
J gene: TRBJ1-2; D gene: TRBD1; CDR3 length: 15; clone size: .; V gene: TRBV7-2; CDR3 DNA: TGTGCCAGCAGCCCACAGACAGGGACCTTCTATGGCTACACCTTC; CDR3 protein: CASSPQTGTFYGYTF
J gene: TRBJ2-1; D gene: .; CDR3 length: 16; clone size: once; V gene: TRBV23-1; CDR3 DNA: TGCGCCAGCAGTTCAGCAGGGTGGCAGGGCCACAATGAGCAGTTCTTC; CDR3 protein: CASSSAGWQGHNEQFF
J gene: TRBJ2-1; D gene: .; CDR3 length: 12; clone size: .; V gene: TRBV19; CDR3 DNA: TGTGCCAGTAGTGCTAGCCCCCATGAGCAGTTCTTC; CDR3 protein: CASSASPHEQFF
J gene: TRBJ2-5; D gene: .; CDR3 length: 13; clone size: .; V gene: TRBV2; CDR3 DNA: TGTGCCAGCAGTGGATTAGCCAGAGAGACCCAGTACTTC; CDR3 protein: CASSGLARETQYF
J gene: TRBJ1-4; D gene: .; CDR3 length: 12; clone size: .; V gene: TRBV28; CDR3 DNA: TGCGCCGGTGGCAGGTCGGATGAAAAACTGTTTTTT; CDR3 protein: CAGGRSDEKLFF
J gene: TRBJ1-4; D gene: .; CDR3 length: 16; clone size: .; V gene: TRBV2; CDR3 DNA: TGTGCCAGCAGTGAAGACCTAGACAGGTTTTACGAAAAACTGTTTTTT; CDR3 protein: CASSEDLDRFYEKLFF
J gene: TRBJ1-2; D gene: TRBD1; CDR3 length: 16; clone size: .; V gene: TRBV4-1; CDR3 DNA: TGCGCCAGCAGCCAAGAAGGCGGACAGGGATTCTATGGCTACACCTTC; CDR3 protein: CASSQEGGQGFYGYTF
J gene: TRBJ1-1; D gene: .; CDR3 length: 14; clone size: once; V gene: TRBV5-1; CDR3 DNA: TGCGCCAGCAGCTTGTCGGGGGGTCAGACTGAAGCTTTCTTT; CDR3 protein: CASSLSGGQTEAFF
J gene: TRBJ2-2; D gene: .; CDR3 length: 13; clone size: .; V gene: TRBV24-1; CDR3 DNA: TGTGCCACCAGTGACCCTGTTCTCCGGGAGCTGTTTTTT; CDR3 protein: CATSDPVLRELFF
J gene: TRBJ1-3; D gene: .; CDR3 length: 22; clone size: few; V gene: TRBV3-1/TRBV3-2; CDR3 DNA: TGTGCCAGCAGACGAATACTACTCTGGAAACACCATAGGAGGGGTCCTGGAAACACCATATATTTT; CDR3 protein: CASRRILLWKHHRRGPGNTIYF
J gene: TRBJ2-1; D gene: TRBD2; CDR3 length: 16; clone size: .; V gene: TRBV13; CDR3 DNA: TGTGCCAGCAGAACACGACAGGGCGGGAGGGGCCATGAGCAGTTCTTC; CDR3 protein: CASRTRQGGRGHEQFF
J gene: TRBJ1-2; D gene: .; CDR3 length: 15; clone size: .; V gene: TRBV10-3; CDR3 DNA: TGTGCCATCAGTGGAAGCACAGGGCAGGAGTATGGCTACACCTTC; CDR3 protein: CAISGSTGQEYGYTF
J gene: TRBJ1-1; D gene: TRBD1; CDR3 length: 21; clone size: .; V gene: TRBV3-1/TRBV3-2; CDR3 DNA: TGTGCCAGCAGCCAAGATGGGGGACAGGGAAGGATCGCGGGCGTGAACACTGAAGCTTTCTTT; CDR3 protein: CASSQDGGQGRIAGVNTEAFF
J gene: TRBJ2-7; D gene: .; CDR3 length: 15; clone size: once; V gene: TRBV2; CDR3 DNA: TGTGCCAGCAACCTACTGGGCAGTAGCTCCTACGAGCAGTACTTC; CDR3 protein: CASNLLGSSSYEQYF
J gene: TRBJ2-1; D gene: TRBD2; CDR3 length: 20; clone size: .; V gene: TRBV9; CDR3 DNA: TGTGCCAGCAGCGTAGCAATTGGGACTAGCGGGGTGCCGGGTGACAATGAGCAGTTCTTC; CDR3 protein: CASSVAIGTSGVPGDNEQFF
J gene: TRBJ2-1; D gene: .; CDR3 length: 12; clone size: .; V gene: TRBV7-9; CDR3 DNA: TGTGCCAGCAGCCCGGAGGGGTACGAGCAGTTCTTC; CDR3 protein: CASSPEGYEQFF
J gene: TRBJ1-4; D gene: TRBD1; CDR3 length: 14; clone size: once; V gene: TRBV18; CDR3 DNA: TGTGCCAGCTCACCCCGGGACAGGAATGAAAAACTGTTTTTT; CDR3 protein: CASSPRDRNEKLFF
J gene: TRBJ1-6; D gene: .; CDR3 length: 15; clone size: few; V gene: TRBV27; CDR3 DNA: TGTGCCAGCAGGGGACACGGTGAAAATAATTCACCCCTCCACTTT; CDR3 protein: CASRGHGENNSPLHF
J gene: TRBJ2-5; D gene: .; CDR3 length: 12; clone size: once; V gene: TRBV29-1; CDR3 DNA: TGCAGCGTTGCCCTAGTACAAGAGACCCAGTACTTC; CDR3 protein: CSVALVQETQYF
J gene: TRBJ2-1; D gene: .; CDR3 length: 10; clone size: .; V gene: TRBV28; CDR3 DNA: TGTGCCAGCAGTTACACTGAGCAGTTCTTC; CDR3 protein: CASSYTEQFF
J gene: TRBJ2-4; D gene: TRBD2; CDR3 length: 16; clone size: .; V gene: TRBV5-4; CDR3 DNA: TGTGCCAGCAGCCCCAGTGGTAGCGGGAATAAAAACATTCAGTACTTC; CDR3 protein: CASSPSGSGNKNIQYF
J gene: TRBJ2-1; D gene: .; CDR3 length: 15; clone size: .; V gene: TRBV10-1; CDR3 DNA: TGCGCCAGCAGCCCTCGGTCGTACCCCTACAATGAGCAGTTCTTC; CDR3 protein: CASSPRSYPYNEQFF